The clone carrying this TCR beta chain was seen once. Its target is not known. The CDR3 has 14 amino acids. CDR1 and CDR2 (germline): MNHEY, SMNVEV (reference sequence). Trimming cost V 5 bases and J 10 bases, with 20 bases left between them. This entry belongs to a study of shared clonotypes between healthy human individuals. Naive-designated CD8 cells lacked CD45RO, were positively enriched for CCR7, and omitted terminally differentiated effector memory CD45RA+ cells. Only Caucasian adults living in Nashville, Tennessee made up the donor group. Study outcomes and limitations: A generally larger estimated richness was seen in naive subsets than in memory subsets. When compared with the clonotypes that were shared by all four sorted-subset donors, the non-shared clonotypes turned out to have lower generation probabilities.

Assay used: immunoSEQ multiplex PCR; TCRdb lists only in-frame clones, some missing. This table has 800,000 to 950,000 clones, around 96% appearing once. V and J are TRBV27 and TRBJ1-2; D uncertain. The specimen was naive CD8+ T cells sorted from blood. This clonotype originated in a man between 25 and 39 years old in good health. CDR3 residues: CASSLVISSSDYTF. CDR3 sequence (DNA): TGTGCCAGCAGTCTAGTCATATCCTCGTCTGACTACACCTTC.